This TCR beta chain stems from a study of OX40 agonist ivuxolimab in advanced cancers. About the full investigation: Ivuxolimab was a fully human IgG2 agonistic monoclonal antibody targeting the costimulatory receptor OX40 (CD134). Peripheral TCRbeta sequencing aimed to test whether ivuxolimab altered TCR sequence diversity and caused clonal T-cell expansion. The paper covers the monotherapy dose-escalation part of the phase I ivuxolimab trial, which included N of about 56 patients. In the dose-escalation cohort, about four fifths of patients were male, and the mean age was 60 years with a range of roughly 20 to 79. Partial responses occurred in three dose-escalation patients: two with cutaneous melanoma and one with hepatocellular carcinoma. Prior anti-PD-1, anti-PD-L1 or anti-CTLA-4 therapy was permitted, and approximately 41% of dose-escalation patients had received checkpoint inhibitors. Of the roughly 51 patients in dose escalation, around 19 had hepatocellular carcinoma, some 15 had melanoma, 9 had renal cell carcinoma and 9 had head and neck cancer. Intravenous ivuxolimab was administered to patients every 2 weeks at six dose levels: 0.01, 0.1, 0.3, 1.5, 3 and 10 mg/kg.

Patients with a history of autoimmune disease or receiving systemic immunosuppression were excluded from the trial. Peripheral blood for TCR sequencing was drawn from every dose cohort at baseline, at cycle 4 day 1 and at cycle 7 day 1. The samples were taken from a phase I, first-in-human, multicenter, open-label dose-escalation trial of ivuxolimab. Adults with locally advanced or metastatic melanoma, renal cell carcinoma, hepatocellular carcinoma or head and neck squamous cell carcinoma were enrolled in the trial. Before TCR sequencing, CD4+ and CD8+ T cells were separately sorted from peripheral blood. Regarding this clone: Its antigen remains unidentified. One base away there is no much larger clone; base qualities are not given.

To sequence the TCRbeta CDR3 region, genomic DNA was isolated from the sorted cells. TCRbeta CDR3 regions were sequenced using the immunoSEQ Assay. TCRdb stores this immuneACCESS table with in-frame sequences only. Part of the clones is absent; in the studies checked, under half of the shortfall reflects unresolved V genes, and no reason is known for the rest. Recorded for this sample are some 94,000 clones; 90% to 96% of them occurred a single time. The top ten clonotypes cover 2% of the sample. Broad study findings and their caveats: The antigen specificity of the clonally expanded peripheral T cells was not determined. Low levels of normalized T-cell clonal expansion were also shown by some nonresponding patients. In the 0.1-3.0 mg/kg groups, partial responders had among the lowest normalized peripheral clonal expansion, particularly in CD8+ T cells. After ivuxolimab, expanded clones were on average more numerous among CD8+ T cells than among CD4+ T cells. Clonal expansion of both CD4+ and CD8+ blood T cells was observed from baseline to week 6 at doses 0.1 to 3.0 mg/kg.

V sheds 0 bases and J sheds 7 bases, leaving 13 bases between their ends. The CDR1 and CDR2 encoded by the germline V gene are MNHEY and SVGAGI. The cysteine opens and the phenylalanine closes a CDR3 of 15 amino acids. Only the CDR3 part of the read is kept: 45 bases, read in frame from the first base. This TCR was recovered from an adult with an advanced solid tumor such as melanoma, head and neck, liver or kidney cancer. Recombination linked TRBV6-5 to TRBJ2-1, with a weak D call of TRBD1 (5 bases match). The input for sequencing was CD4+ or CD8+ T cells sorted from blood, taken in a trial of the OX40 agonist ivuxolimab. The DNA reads TGTGCCAGCAGTTACTCGACGCAGGGCAAGAATGAGCAGTTCTTC. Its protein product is CASSYSTQGKNEQFF.